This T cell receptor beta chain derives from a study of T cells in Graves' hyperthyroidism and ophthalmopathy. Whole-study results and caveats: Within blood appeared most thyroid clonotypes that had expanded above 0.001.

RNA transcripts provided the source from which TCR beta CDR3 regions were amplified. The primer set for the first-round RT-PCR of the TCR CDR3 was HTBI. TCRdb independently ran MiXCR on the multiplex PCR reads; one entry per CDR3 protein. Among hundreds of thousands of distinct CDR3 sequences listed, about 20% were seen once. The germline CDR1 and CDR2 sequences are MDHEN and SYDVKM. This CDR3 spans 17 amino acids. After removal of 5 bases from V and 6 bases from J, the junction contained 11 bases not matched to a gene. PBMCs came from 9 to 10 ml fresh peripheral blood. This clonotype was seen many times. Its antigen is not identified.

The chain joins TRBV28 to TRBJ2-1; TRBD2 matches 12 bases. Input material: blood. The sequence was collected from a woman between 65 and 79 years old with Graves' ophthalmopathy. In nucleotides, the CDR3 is TGTGCCAGCAGTCCCTGGGGGGGACTAGCGGGCAGCAATGAGCAGTTCTTC. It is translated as CASSPWGGLAGSNEQFF.